This T cell receptor (beta chain) was observed in a study of blood T cell repertoires in COVID-19. Overall study: Samples representing acute and convalescent COVID-19 were sourced from the United States, Italy and Spain. T cells, B-cell-depleted T cells, or PBMCs provided the cDNA or gDNA that served as material.

This clone appeared once. As handled by the study authors: Amplification from reference gene primers served as the basis for estimated nucleated cell counts. Data came from immunoSEQ multiplex PCR; TCRdb stores just in-frame clones and leaves some out. Clone size and V and J calls were adopted from that table, with D and trimming inferred from the DNA. The data hold 35,000 to 50,000 clones, with 70% to 90% observed a single time. There are 13 residues in the CDR3. Germline loops: CDR1 SGHRS, CDR2 YFSETQ. V was pared by 3 bases and J by 5 bases, with 10 bases between. The specimen sequenced was peripheral blood. The chain links TRBV5-1 to TRBJ2-3; possible D gene TRBD1, 6 bases. This TCR was recovered from a woman aged 70-85 years in a cohort sampled during active COVID-19. This CDR3 is CASSSGQIDTQYF. CDR3 in DNA: TGCGCCAGCAGCTCCGGACAGATAGATACGCAGTATTTT.